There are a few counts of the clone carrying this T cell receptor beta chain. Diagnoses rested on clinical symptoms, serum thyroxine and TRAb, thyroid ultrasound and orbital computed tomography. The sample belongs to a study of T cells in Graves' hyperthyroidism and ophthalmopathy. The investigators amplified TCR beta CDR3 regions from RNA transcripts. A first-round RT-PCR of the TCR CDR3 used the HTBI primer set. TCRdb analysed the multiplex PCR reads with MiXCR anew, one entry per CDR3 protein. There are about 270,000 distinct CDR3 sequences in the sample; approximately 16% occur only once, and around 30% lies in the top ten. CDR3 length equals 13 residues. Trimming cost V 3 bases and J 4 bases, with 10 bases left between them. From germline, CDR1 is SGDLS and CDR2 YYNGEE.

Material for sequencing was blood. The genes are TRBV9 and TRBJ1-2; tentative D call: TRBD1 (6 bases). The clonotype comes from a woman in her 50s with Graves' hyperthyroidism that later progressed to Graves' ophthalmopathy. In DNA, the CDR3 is TGTGCCAGCAGCGCCGGACAGCCCTATGGCTACACCTTC. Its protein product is CASSAGQPYGYTF. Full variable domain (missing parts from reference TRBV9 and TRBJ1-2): DSGVTQTPKHLITATGQRVTLRCSPRSGDLSVYWYQQSLDQGLQFLIQYYNGEERAKGNILERFSAQQFPDLHSELNLSSLELGDSALYFCASSAGQPYGYTFGSGTRLTVV.